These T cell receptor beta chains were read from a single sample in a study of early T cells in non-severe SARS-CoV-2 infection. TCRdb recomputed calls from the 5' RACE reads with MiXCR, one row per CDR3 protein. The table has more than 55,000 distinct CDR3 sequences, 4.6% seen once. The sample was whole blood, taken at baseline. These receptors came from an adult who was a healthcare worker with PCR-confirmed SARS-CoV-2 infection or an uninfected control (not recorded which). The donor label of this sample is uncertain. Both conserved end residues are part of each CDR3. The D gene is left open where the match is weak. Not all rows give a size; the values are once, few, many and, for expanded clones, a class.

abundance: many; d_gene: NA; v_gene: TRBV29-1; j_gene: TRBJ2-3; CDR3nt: TGCAGCGTTGTGGGCAGGGAAACAGATACGCAGTATTTT; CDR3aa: CSVVGRETDTQYF
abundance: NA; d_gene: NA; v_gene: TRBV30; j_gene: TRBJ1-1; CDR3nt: TGTGCCTGGAGTGTAGGTAGACGGACCAACACTGAAGCTTTCTTT; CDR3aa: CAWSVGRRTNTEAFF
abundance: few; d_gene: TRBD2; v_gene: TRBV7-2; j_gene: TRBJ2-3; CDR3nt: TGTGCCAGCAGCTCTGGACTAGCTGCAGATACGCAGTATTTT; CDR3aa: CASSSGLAADTQYF
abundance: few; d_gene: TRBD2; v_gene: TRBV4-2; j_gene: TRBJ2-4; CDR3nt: TGTGCCAGCAGCCAAGGGCTAGCGGGGGGCCAAAACATTCAGTACTTC; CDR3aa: CASSQGLAGGQNIQYF
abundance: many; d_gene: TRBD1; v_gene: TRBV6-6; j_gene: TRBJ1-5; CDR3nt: TGTGCCAGCAAAGAACAGGGGAATAGCAATCAGCCCCAGCATTTT; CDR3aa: CASKEQGNSNQPQHF
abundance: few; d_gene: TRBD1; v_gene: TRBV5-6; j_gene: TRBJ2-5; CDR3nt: TGTGCCAGCAGCTTGTGGCAGGGGGCCGGGGAGACCCAGTACTTC; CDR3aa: CASSLWQGAGETQYF
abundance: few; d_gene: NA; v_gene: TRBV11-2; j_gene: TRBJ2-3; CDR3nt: TGTGCCAGCAGTCCTACCCCGGGCCCTAGCACAGATACGCAGTATTTT; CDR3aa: CASSPTPGPSTDTQYF
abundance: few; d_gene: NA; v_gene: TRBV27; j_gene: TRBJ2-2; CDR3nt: TGTGCCAGCAGTCCGATGGGGTCCGGGGAGCTGTTTTTT; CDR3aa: CASSPMGSGELFF
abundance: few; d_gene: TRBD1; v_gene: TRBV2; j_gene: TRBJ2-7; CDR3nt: TGTGCCAGCGGAACAGGGGGCTACGAGCAGTACTTC; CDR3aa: CASGTGGYEQYF
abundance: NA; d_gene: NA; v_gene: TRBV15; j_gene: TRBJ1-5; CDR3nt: TGTGCCACCAGCAGCCCACTGTCAGGGAGGGTGGCTCAGCCCCAGCATTTT; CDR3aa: CATSSPLSGRVAQPQHF
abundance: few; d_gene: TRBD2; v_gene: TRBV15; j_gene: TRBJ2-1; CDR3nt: TGTGCCACCAGCAGAGAATCAGCGGGGGACTTTCTCTCCTACAATGAGCAGTTCTTC; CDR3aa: CATSRESAGDFLSYNEQFF
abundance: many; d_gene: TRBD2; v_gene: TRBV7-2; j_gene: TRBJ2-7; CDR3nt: TGTGCCAGCAGCTTAGCGGGGGGGTACGAGCAGTACTTC; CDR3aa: CASSLAGGYEQYF
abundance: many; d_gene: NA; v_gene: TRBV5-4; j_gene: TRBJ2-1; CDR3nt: TGTGCCAGCAGCCCCCCGACCCCCGCCAATGAGCAGTTCTTC; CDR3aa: CASSPPTPANEQFF
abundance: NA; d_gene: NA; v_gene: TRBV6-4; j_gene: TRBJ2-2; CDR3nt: TGTGCCAGCAGTGTTAGGGGCGCCGGAACCGGGGAGCTGTTTTTT; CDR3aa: CASSVRGAGTGELFF
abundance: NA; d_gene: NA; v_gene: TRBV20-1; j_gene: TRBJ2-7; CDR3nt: TGCAGTGCTAGTGGAGCCCCCGAGGCAGTCTACGAGCAGTACTTC; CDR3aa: CSASGAPEAVYEQYF
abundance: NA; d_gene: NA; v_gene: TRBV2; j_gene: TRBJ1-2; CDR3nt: TGTGCCAGCAGTGGGGGGCAGGGGACCTATGGCTACACCTTC; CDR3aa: CASSGGQGTYGYTF
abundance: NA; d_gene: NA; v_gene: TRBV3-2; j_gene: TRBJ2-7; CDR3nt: TGTGCCAGCAGCCCCGTGAGTAGCGGGGGATCCTACGAGCAGTACTTC; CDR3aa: CASSPVSSGGSYEQYF
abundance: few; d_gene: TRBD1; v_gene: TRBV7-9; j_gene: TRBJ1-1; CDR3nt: TGTGCCAGCATGCGCCGGGACAGGGTTGCGGAAGCTTTCTTT; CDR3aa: CASMRRDRVAEAFF
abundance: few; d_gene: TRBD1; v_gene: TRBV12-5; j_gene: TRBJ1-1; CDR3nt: TGTGCTAGTGGTTTGGTAGCAGGGGGCACTGAAGCTTTCTTT; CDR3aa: CASGLVAGGTEAFF
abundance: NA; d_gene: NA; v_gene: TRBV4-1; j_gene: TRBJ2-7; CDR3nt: TGCGCCAGCAGCCAAGAAAGAGATTCCTACGAGCAGTACTTC; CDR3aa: CASSQERDSYEQYF
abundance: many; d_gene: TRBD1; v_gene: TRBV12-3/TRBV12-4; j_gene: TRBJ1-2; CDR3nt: TGTGCCAGCAGTCCCGGGACAGGGGCCGCTTATGGCTACACCTTC; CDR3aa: CASSPGTGAAYGYTF
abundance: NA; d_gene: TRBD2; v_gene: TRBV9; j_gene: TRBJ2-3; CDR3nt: TGTGCCAGCAGTTCACGGGAGGGGGAAAGCACAGATACGCAGTATTTT; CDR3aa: CASSSREGESTDTQYF
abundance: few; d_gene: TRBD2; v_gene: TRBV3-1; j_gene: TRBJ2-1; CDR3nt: TGTGCCAGCAGCAGCGGGACGGGGGGCTACAATGAGCAGTTCTTC; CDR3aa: CASSSGTGGYNEQFF
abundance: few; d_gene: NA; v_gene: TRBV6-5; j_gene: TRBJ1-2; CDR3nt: TGTGCCAGCACCTCGCCTGTATATGGCTACACCTTC; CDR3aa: CASTSPVYGYTF
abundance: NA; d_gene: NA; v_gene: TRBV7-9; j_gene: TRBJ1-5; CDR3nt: TGTGCCAGCAGCCCGGACAGCATTAAGCAGCCCCAGCATTTT; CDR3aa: CASSPDSIKQPQHF
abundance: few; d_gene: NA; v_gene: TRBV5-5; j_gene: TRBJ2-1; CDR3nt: TGTGCCAGCAGCCCCGGCCCCCACAATGAGCAGTTCTTC; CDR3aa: CASSPGPHNEQFF
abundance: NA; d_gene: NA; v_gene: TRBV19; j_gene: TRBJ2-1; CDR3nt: TGTGCCAGTAGTGTACGGACGGCCAGCTCCTACAATGAGCAGTTCTTC; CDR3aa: CASSVRTASSYNEQFF
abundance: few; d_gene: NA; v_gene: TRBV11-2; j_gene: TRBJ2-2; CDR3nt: TGTGCCAGCAGCCCCTACCTCCCCGGGGAGCTGTTTTTT; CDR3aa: CASSPYLPGELFF
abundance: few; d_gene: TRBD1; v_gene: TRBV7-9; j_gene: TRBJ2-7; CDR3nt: TGTGCCAGCAGATCCTACGCAGCCACAGGGGGCTCCGAGCAGTACTTC; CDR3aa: CASRSYAATGGSEQYF
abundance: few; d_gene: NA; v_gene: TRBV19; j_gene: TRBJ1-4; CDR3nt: TGTGCCACGGAAGGCAGGGCTAATGAAAAACTGTTTTTT; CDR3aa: CATEGRANEKLFF
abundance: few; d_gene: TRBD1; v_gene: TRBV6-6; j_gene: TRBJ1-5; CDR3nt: TGTGCCAGCAGTTACCCGACAGGGGAGGAGCGGAGCAATCAGCCCCAGCATTTT; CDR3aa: CASSYPTGEERSNQPQHF
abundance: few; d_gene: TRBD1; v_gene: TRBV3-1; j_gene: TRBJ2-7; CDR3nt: TGTGCCAGCAGCCAAACGATGTCACAGGGGTCCCACGAGCAGTACTTC; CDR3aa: CASSQTMSQGSHEQYF
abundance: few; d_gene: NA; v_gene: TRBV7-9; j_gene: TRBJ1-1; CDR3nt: TGTGCCAGCAGCCCGGGGACACGGATGAACACTGAAGCTTTCTTT; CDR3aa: CASSPGTRMNTEAFF
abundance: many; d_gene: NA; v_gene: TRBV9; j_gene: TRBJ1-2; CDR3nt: TGTGCCAGCAGCGTAGCGGGGACTGGGTCGTATGGCTACACCTTC; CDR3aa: CASSVAGTGSYGYTF
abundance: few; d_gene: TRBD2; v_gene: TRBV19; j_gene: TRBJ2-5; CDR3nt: TGTGCCAGTAGTGTACTAGCGGGGGGACAAGAGACCCAGTACTTC; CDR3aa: CASSVLAGGQETQYF
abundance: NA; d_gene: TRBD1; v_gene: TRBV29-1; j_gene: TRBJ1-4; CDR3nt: TGCAGCGGAGGGGGCGCGTTTGAAAAACTGTTTTTT; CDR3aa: CSGGGAFEKLFF
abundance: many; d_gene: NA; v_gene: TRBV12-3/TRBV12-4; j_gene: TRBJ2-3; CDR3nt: TGTGCCAGCAGCCCCCCAACTAGGACAGATACGCAGTATTTT; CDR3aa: CASSPPTRTDTQYF
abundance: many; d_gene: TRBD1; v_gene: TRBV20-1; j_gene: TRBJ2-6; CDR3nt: TGCAGTGCCGCGGACAGGCGGACTGGGGCCAACGTCCTGACTTTC; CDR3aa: CSAADRRTGANVLTF
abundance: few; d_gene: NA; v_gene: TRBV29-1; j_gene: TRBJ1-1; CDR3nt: TGCAGCGTAACAGATGTAGGGACTGAAGCTTTCTTT; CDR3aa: CSVTDVGTEAFF
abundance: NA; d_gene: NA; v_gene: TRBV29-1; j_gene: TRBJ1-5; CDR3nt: TGCAGCGTTGTTGAACAGGCAAATCAGCCCCAGCATTTT; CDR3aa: CSVVEQANQPQHF
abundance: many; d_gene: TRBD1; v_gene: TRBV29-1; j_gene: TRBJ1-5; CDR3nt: TGCAGCGTATCTACTAGGATAGGGGGCGGTCAGCCCCAGCATTTT; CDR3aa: CSVSTRIGGGQPQHF
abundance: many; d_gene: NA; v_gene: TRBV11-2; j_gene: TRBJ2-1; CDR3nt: TGTGCCAGCAGCTTAGCCTTGACTAGCTCCTACAATGAGCAGTTCTTC; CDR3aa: CASSLALTSSYNEQFF
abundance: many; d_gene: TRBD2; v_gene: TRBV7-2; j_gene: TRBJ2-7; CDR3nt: TGTGCCAGCAGCTTTTCCCCTCTAGCGGACTCCTACGAGCAGTACTTC; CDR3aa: CASSFSPLADSYEQYF
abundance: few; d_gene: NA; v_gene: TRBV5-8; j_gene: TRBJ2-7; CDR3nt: TGTGCCAGCAGCTTGGGCCTTGGGGTCGAGCAGTACTTC; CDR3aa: CASSLGLGVEQYF
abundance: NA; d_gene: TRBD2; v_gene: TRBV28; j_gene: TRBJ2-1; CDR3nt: TGTGCCAGCAGTTTAGGGCTAGCGGGGGTCAATGAGCAGTTCTTC; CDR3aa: CASSLGLAGVNEQFF
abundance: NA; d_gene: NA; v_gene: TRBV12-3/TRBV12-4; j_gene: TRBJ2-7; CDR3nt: TGTGCCAGCAGTCCGGGACGATTAGTCGAGCAGTACTTC; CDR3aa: CASSPGRLVEQYF
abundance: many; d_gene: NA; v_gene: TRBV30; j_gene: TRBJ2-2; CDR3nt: TGTGCCTGGAGAAGTCGGGGGACCGGGGAGCTGTTTTTT; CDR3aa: CAWRSRGTGELFF
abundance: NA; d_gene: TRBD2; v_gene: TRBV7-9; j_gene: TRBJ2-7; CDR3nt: TGTGCCAGCAGCCTACTTGCCTTAGGACTAGACGAGCAGTACTTC; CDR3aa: CASSLLALGLDEQYF
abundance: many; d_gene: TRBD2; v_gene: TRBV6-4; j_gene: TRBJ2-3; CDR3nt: TGTGCCAGCAGTGACCAAGCGGGGGGGCCGGATACGCAGTATTTT; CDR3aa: CASSDQAGGPDTQYF